The TCR beta chain under discussion was sequenced for a study of blood T cell repertoires in COVID-19. The overall study: Whether acute or convalescent, the COVID-19 samples came from the United States, Italy and Spain. PBMCs, B-cell-depleted T cells, or T cells were the source of the cDNA or gDNA that made up the material.

This CDR3 comprises 14 residues. The junction had 4 bases not matched to a gene; V was cut back by 4 bases and J by 4 bases. Per germline, CDR1 SNHLY and CDR2 FYNNEI. Libraries were prepared by immunoSEQ multiplex PCR; TCRdb keeps only in-frame clonotypes and omits some of them. This sample has hundreds of thousands of clones; approximately 85% occur once, and the top ten carry around 7.8%. The TCR sequence derives from a human donor in a cohort sampled during active COVID-19. Sequenced: peripheral blood. The chain uses TRBV2 and TRBJ1-5, with 7 nucleotides matching TRBD1. CDR3: CASSVHRGNQPQHF. For the CDR3, the DNA is TGTGCCAGCAGTGTCCACAGGGGAAATCAGCCCCAGCATTTT. Supplemented by reference TRBV2 and TRBJ1-5, the full variable domain reads EPEVTQTPSHQVTQMGQEVILRCVPISNHLYFYWYRQILGQKVEFLVSFYNNEISEKSEIFDDQFSVERPDGSNFTLKIRSTKLEDSAMYFCASSVHRGNQPQHFGDGTRLSIL.